This T cell receptor beta chain was recovered during a study of blood T cell repertoires in COVID-19. Study background: COVID-19 samples collected from the United States, Italy and Spain covered acute and convalescent phases.

At least ten counts were recorded for this clone. Other DNA sequences in this sample translate to the same CDR3. The table came from immunoSEQ multiplex PCR; TCRdb's copy has only in-frame clones and leaves some out. The table records over 250,000 clones, around 86% of them present only once. Recruits, aged about 18 to 89 years, lived in 25 or so US areas. Participants' reported clinical history set cohort assignment. The CDR3 is made up of 17 amino acids. Germline loops: CDR1 LGHNA, CDR2 YNFKEQ. Unmatched junction bases numbered 1, after V lost 0 bases and J lost 0 bases. The sequenced material came from PBMCs or T cells enriched from blood (not recorded which). The V gene is TRBV4-2, the J gene TRBJ2-7, with 14 bases that match TRBD2. The TCR comes from a young woman who had recovered from COVID-19. As DNA, the CDR3 is TGTGCCAGCAGCCAAGAAGGGACTAGCGGGAGCTCCTACGAGCAGTACTTC. Encoded protein: CASSQEGTSGSSYEQYF.